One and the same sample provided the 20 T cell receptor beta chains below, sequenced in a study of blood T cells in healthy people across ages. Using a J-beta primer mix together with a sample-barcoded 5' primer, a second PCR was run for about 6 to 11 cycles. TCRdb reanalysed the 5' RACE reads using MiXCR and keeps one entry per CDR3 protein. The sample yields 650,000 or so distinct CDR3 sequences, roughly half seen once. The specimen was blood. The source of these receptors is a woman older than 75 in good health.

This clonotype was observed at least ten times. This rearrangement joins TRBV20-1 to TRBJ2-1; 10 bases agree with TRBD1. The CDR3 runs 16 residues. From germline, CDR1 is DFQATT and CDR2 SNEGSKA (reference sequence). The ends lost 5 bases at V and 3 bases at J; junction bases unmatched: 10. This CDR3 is CSAPPRTGGFYNEQFF. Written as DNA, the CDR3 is TGCAGTGCTCCGCCTCGGACAGGGGGTTTCTACAATGAGCAGTTCTTC.

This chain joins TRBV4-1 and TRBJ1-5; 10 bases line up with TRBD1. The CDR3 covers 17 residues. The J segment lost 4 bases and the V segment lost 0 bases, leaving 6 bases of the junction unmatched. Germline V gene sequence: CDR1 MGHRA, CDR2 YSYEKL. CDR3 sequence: CASSQDGRDRGNQPQHF. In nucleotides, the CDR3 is TGCGCCAGCAGCCAAGATGGCCGGGACAGGGGAAATCAGCCCCAGCATTTT.

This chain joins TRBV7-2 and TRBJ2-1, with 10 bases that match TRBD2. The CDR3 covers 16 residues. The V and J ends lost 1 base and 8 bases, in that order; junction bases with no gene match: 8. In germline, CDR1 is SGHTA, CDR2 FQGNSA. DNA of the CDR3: TGTGCCAGCAGCTTAGTTCCAGCGGGGGGGCCGGATGAGCAGTTCTTC. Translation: CASSLVPAGGPDEQFF.

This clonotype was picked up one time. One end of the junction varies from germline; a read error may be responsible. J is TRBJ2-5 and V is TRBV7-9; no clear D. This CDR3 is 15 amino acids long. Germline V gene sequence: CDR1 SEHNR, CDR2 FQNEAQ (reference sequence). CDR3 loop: CAGSLGSGSGNEQYF. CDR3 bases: TGTGCCGGCAGCTTAGGTTCCGGGTCGGGCAATGAGCAGTACTTC.

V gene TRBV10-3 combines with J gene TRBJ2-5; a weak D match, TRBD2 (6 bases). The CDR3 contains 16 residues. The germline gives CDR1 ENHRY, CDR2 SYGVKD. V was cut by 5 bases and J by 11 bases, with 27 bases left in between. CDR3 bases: TGTGCCATCAGTCCCCTCGGGGTAGCGGAAAACAATGAGCAGTACTTC. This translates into CAISPLGVAENNEQYF.

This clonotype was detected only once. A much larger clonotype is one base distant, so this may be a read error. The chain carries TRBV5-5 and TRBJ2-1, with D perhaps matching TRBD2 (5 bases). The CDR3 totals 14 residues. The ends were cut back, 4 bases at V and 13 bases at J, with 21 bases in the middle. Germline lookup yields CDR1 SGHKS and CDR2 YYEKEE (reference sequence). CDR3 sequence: CASSPTSNGETQFF. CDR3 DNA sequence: TGTGCCAGCAGCCCCACATCAAACGGGGAGACCCAGTTCTTC.

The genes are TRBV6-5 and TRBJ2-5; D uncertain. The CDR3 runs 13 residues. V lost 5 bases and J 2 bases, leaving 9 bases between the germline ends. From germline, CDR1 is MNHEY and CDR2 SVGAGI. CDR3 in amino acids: CASSGSQQETQYF. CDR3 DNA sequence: TGTGCCAGCAGTGGGTCGCAGCAAGAGACCCAGTACTTC.

The CDR3, as DNA: TGCAGTGCCCCCGGGACGATTAGCACAGATACGCAGTATTTT. It yields the protein CSAPGTISTDTQYF. The chain recombines TRBV20-1 with TRBJ2-3; D is tentatively TRBD1 or TRBD2 (5 bases each). The germline V and J ends were trimmed by 6 bases and 0 bases, with 13 bases remaining between them. The CDR3 spans 14 residues. CDR1 and CDR2 (germline): DFQATT, SNEGSKA (reference sequence).

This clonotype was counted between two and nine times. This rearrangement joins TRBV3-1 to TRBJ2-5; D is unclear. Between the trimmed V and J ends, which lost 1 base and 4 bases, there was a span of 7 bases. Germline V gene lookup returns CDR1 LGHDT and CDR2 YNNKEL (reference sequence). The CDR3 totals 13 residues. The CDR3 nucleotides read TGTGCCAGCAGCCAAGCCAGGACAGAGACCCAGTACTTC. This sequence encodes CASSQARTETQYF.

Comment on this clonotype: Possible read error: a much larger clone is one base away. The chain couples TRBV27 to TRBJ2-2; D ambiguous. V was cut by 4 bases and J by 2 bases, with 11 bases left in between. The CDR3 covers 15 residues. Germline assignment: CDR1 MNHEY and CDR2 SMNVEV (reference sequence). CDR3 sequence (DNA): TGTGCCAGCAGTTATCGACGAGCAAACACCGGGGAGCTGTTTTTT. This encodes CASSYRRANTGELFF.

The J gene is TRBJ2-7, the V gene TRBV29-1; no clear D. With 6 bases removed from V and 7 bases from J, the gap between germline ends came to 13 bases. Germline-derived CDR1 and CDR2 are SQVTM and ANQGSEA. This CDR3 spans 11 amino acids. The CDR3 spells CSVVVAVEQYF. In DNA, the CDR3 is TGCAGCGTGGTAGTTGCGGTTGAGCAGTACTTC.

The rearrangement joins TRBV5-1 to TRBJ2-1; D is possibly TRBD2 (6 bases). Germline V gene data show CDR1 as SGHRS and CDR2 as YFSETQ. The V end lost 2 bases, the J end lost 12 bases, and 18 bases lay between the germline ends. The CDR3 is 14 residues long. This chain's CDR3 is CASSFPPREDGQFF. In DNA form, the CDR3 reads TGCGCCAGCAGCTTTCCTCCTAGGGAGGATGGGCAGTTCTTC. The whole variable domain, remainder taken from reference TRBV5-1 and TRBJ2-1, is KAGVTQTPRYLIKTRGQQVTLSCSPISGHRSVSWYQQTPGQGLQFLFEYFSETQRNKGNFPGRFSGRQFSNSRSEMNVSTLELGDSALYLCASSFPPREDGQFFGPGTRLTVL.

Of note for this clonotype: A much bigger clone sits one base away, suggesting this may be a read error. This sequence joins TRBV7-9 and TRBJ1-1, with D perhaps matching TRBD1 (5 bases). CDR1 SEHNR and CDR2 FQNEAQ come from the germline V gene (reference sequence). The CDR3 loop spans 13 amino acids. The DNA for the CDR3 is TGTACCCTCAATAGGAACAGGCGGAATGAAGCTTTCTTT. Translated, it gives CTLNRNRRNEAFF.

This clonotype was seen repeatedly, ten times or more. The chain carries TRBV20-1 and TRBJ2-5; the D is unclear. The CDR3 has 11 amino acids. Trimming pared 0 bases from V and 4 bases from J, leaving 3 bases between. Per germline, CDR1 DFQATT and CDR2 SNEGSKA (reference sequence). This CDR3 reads CSARERETQYF. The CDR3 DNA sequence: TGCAGTGCTAGAGAAAGAGAGACCCAGTACTTC.

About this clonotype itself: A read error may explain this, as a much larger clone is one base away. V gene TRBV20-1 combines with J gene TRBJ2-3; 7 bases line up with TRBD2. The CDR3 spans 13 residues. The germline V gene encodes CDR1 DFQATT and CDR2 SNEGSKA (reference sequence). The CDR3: CSATAGTTETQYF. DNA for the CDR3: TGCAGTGCCACGGCCGGGACTACAGAGACGCAGTATTTT.

In DNA form, the CDR3 reads TGTGCCACCAGCAGAGATCGTCTCGGTCTGGATACAGATACGCAGTATTTT. Protein sequence: CATSRDRLGLDTDTQYF. The V gene is TRBV15, the J gene TRBJ2-3; D is uncertain. Deletions cut 0 bases from V and 3 bases from J, with 16 bases between. From germline, CDR1 is LNHNV and CDR2 YYDKDF (reference sequence). This CDR3 has 17 residues.

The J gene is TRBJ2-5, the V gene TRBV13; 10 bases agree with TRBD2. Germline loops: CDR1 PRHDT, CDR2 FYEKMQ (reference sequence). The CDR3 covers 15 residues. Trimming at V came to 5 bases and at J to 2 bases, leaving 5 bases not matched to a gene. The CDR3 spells CASSHRTSGQETQYF. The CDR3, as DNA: TGTGCCAGCAGCCATAGGACTAGCGGACAAGAGACCCAGTACTTC.

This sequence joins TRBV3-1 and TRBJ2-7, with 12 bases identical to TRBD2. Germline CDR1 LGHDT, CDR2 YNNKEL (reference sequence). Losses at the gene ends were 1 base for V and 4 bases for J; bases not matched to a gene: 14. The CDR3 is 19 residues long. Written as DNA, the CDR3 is TGTGCCAGCAGCCAAGTTGAGACCTACGGACTAGCGGGAAGGTACGAGCAGTACTTC. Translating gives CASSQVETYGLAGRYEQYF.

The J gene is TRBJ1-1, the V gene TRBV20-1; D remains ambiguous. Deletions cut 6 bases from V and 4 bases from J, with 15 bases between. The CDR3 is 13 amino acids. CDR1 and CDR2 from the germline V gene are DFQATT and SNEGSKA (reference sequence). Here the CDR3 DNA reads TGCAGTGCGAGTCTGGGGTTTAGCACTGAAGCTTTCTTT. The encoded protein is CSASLGFSTEAFF.

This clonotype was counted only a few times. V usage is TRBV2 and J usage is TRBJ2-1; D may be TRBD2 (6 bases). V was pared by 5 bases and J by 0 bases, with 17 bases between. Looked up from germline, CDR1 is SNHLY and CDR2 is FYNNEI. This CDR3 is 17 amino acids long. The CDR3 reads CASSQSPYGSSYNEQFF. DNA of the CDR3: TGTGCCAGCAGTCAGTCCCCCTACGGGAGCTCCTACAATGAGCAGTTCTTC.